A selection of T cell receptor beta chains follows, all from one sample in a study of CD8+CD57+ T cells in acquired aplastic anemia. TCRdb analysed the reads with MiXCR anew, one entry per CDR3 protein. The sample lists more than 250,000 distinct CDR3 sequences; around 60% were seen once. Sequencing was carried out using sorted CD4+, CD8+, or CD8+CD57+ T cells (not recorded which) from PBMCs. All receptors derive from a human donor with severe aplastic anemia or a healthy control (not recorded which). The CDR3 runs from the conserved cysteine through the conserved F or W. The order of the fields is CDR3 protein, V gene.

CDR3 protein: CASSIRFGPSTDTQYF
V gene: TRBV19

CDR3 protein: CASSSYRQTQYF
V gene: TRBV7-8

CDR3 protein: CASSLYRGAYGYTF
V gene: TRBV11-1

CDR3 protein: CASSSAGYYEQYF
V gene: TRBV7-3

CDR3 protein: CASSEDRGVEQYF
V gene: TRBV2

CDR3 protein: CASSMRRGGQEQFF
V gene: TRBV19

CDR3 protein: CASSIKRSEQFF
V gene: TRBV19

CDR3 protein: CASSLSGGPHNEQFF
V gene: TRBV12-3/TRBV12-4

CDR3 protein: CASSFTGNGYTF
V gene: TRBV12-3/TRBV12-4

CDR3 protein: CASSLECSRSPNYGYTF
V gene: TRBV12-3/TRBV12-4

CDR3 protein: CASSSASGGAYEQYF
V gene: TRBV7-2

CDR3 protein: CASSFQGSGSYNSPLHF
V gene: TRBV7-9

CDR3 protein: CASSSPRDQDYGYTF
V gene: TRBV7-8